Following are 28 T cell receptor beta chains from one sample sequenced in a study of OX40 agonist ivuxolimab in advanced cancers. Sequencing was performed with immunoSEQ multiplex PCR; in TCRdb, only in-frame clones are kept and a portion is missing. The sample yields tens of thousands of clones, under 85% seen once. Sample: CD4+ or CD8+ T cells sorted from blood, taken in a trial of the OX40 agonist ivuxolimab. The source of these receptors is an adult with an advanced solid tumor such as melanoma, head and neck, liver or kidney cancer.

This clone was recorded only once. J is TRBJ1-2 and V is TRBV5-1; D gene uncertain. The CDR3 contains 13 residues. The germline V gene encodes CDR1 SGHRS and CDR2 YFSETQ. Trimming shortened V by 1 base and J by 13 bases, and 17 bases separated the two germline ends. The CDR3: CASSLPGSGEITF. The CDR3 DNA follows: TGCGCCAGCAGCTTGCCCGGGTCCGGGGAGATCACCTTC.

This chain connects TRBV7-9 to TRBJ2-2; unclear D gene. Germline lookup yields CDR1 SEHNR and CDR2 FQNEAQ (reference sequence). The length of the CDR3 is 16 residues. V gave up 7 bases and J gave up 0 bases, with 15 bases separating them. CDR3 nucleotides: TGTGCCAGCACCTCAGCTGGGCAGTCGAACACCGGGGAGCTGTTTTTT. This translates into CASTSAGQSNTGELFF.

The V and J genes are TRBV6-5 and TRBJ1-2; no definite D call. V gave up 5 bases and J gave up 3 bases, with 13 bases separating them. Per the germline V gene, CDR1 is MNHEY and CDR2 is SVGAGI. The CDR3 is 14 amino acids. The CDR3 DNA follows: TGTGCCAGCAGTGCTGGACCTCGAGACTATGGCTACACCTTC. The encoded protein is CASSAGPRDYGYTF.

The chain combines TRBV9 with TRBJ1-1; D remains unclear. The V gene lost 4 bases and the J gene lost 7 bases, with 14 bases spanning the gap. The CDR3 loop spans 13 amino acids. Germline CDR1 is SGDLS and CDR2 is YYNGEE. CDR3 in amino acids: CASSPEPHLEAFF. CDR3 nucleotide sequence: TGTGCCAGCAGCCCCGAGCCGCACCTTGAAGCTTTCTTT.

The genes are TRBV19 and TRBJ2-3; 12 nucleotides line up with TRBD1. V dropped 3 bases and J dropped 4; count of bases not matched to a gene: 2. The CDR3 loop spans 15 amino acids. Germline V lookup: CDR1 LNHDA, CDR2 SQIVND (reference sequence). The CDR3 region has the DNA TGTGCCAGTAGTATTGGGACAGGGGGCGCAGATACGCAGTATTTT. Encoded protein: CASSIGTGGADTQYF. Combining the CDR3 with reference TRBV19 and TRBJ2-3 gives the whole variable domain DGGITQSPKYLFRKEGQNVTLSCEQNLNHDAMYWYRQDPGQGLRLIYYSQIVNDFQKGDIAEGYSVSREKKESFPLTVTSAQKNPTAFYLCASSIGTGGADTQYFGPGTRLTVL.

This clone was picked up a small number of times. The chain links TRBV11-2 to TRBJ2-1; no definite D call. The CDR3 loop spans 15 amino acids. V lost 7 bases, J lost 0 bases, and 13 bases lay in between. Germline loops: CDR1 SGHAT, CDR2 FQNNGV. In DNA, the CDR3 is TGTGCCAGCACCAAGGAGTTGAGCTCCTACAATGAGCAGTTCTTC. Amino acid sequence: CASTKELSSYNEQFF.

This clone has only a few counts. This chain connects TRBV15 to TRBJ2-7, with no clear D. The V gene's germline CDR1 is LNHNV and CDR2 YYDKDF (reference sequence). This CDR3 contains 13 residues. V was clipped by 4 bases and J by 3 bases, with 10 bases between them. CDR3 protein: CATSTRLGYEQYF. The CDR3 nucleotides read TGTGCCACCAGCACCCGACTGGGCTACGAGCAGTACTTC.

The J gene is TRBJ2-7, the V gene TRBV9, with D possibly matching TRBD2 (7 bases). The CDR3 extends over 15 amino acids. The V end lost 0 bases, the J end lost 2 bases, and 12 bases lay between the germline ends. Germline loops: CDR1 SGDLS, CDR2 YYNGEE. The CDR3 protein is CASSVDRGATYEQYF. Here the CDR3 DNA reads TGTGCCAGCAGCGTAGATCGGGGGGCTACCTACGAGCAGTACTTC. Based on the CDR3 plus reference TRBV9 and TRBJ2-7, the full variable domain is DSGVTQTPKHLITATGQRVTLRCSPRSGDLSVYWYQQSLDQGLQFLIQYYNGEERAKGNILERFSAQQFPDLHSELNLSSLELGDSALYFCASSVDRGATYEQYFGPGTRLTVT.

The genes are TRBV9 and TRBJ2-3; D is unresolved. Germline CDR1 and CDR2: SGDLS and YYNGEE. This CDR3 is built from 13 residues. V was shortened by 0 bases and J by 6 bases, with 8 bases between the two germline ends. The CDR3 protein is CASSVGDPDTQYF. DNA for the CDR3: TGTGCCAGCAGCGTAGGAGACCCTGATACGCAGTATTTT.

The chain has TRBV4-3 and TRBJ2-1; the D gene is possibly TRBD2 (6 bases). The CDR3 length is 18 residues. Germline loops: CDR1 LGHNA, CDR2 YSLEER. The germline V and J ends were trimmed by 1 base and 15 bases, with 31 bases remaining between them. The CDR3 coding sequence is TGCGCCAGCAGCCAAGGACTAGTTCGGGGTAATGGTCGGCAAACAAGGTTCTTC. Translated, it gives CASSQGLVRGNGRQTRFF.

This chain joins TRBV19 and TRBJ1-1, with D maybe TRBD1 (5 bases). This CDR3 is built from 15 residues. Looked up from germline, CDR1 is LNHDA and CDR2 is SQIVND (reference sequence). With 1 base removed from V and 0 bases from J, the gap between germline ends came to 9 bases. The CDR3 DNA reads as TGTGCCAGTAGTATAGTGGGGGGTCTGAACACTGAAGCTTTCTTT. Protein product: CASSIVGGLNTEAFF.

This rearrangement joins TRBV19 to TRBJ2-2; 8 bases match TRBD1. CDR1 is LNHDA, CDR2 SQIVND, per germline (reference sequence). V shed 7 bases and J 2 bases; nucleotides not matched to a gene: 6. The CDR3 totals 15 residues. The CDR3 nucleotides read TGTGCCAGTACCCCCGACAGGGGCAACACCGGGGAGCTGTTTTTT. This encodes CASTPDRGNTGELFF.

The genes are TRBV2 and TRBJ2-7; 7 bases fit TRBD1. This CDR3 contains 14 residues. Germline V CDR1 and CDR2: SNHLY, FYNNEI. Losses at the gene ends were 5 bases for V and 4 bases for J; bases not matched to a gene: 8. CDR3 sequence reads: CASSRDSLVYEQYF. In DNA, the CDR3 is TGTGCCAGCAGTCGGGACAGCCTTGTTTACGAGCAGTACTTC.

The J gene is TRBJ1-2, the V gene TRBV7-9, with D possibly matching TRBD1 (6 bases). The CDR3 runs 14 residues. V lost 4 bases and J lost 7, with 16 bases in between. CDR1 and CDR2 (germline): SEHNR, FQNEAQ (reference sequence). The CDR3 reads CASSSPINRVGYTF. The CDR3, as DNA: TGTGCCAGCAGCTCCCCCATAAACAGGGTTGGCTACACCTTC.

A note on this clone: The same CDR3 arises from other DNA sequences in this sample as well. The chain carries TRBV14 and TRBJ1-1; the D gene is possibly TRBD1 (6 bases). This CDR3 region has 15 residues. The germline CDR1 and CDR2 sequences are SGHDN and FVKESK. Between the trimmed V and J ends, which lost 1 base and 0 bases, there was a span of 9 bases. The CDR3 spells CASSQGGALNTEAFF. As DNA, the CDR3 is TGTGCCAGCAGCCAAGGGGGGGCCCTGAACACTGAAGCTTTCTTT.

In this sample, this clone turned up once. The chain recombines TRBV27 with TRBJ1-1; TRBD1 matches at 8 bases. Germline CDR1 reads MNHEY; CDR2 reads SMNVEV (reference sequence). The CDR3 spans 14 residues. The V segment lost 3 bases and the J segment 4 bases; nucleotides outside the gene matches: 4. For the CDR3, the DNA is TGTGCCAGCAGTTTCAATACAGGGGGCACTGAAGCTTTCTTT. Residues: CASSFNTGGTEAFF.

The CDR3 loop reads CASSLKQTGRRQAFF. CDR3 in DNA: TGTGCCAGCAGCTTAAAACAAACAGGACGACGACAAGCTTTCTTT. This chain uses TRBV5-6 with TRBJ1-1, with TRBD1 as a possible D gene (5 bases). This CDR3 region has 15 residues. The germline V and J ends were trimmed by 2 bases and 9 bases, with 20 bases remaining between them. Germline V gene data show CDR1 as SGHDT and CDR2 as YYEEEE.

This chain connects TRBV15 to TRBJ2-6; D call uncertain. The CDR3 has 16 residues. Trimming cost V 0 bases and J 1 base, with 7 bases left between them. The germline V gene has CDR1 LNHNV and CDR2 YYDKDF (reference sequence). This CDR3 is CATSRDRESGANVLTF. Here the CDR3 DNA reads TGTGCCACCAGCAGAGATCGAGAATCTGGGGCCAACGTCCTGACTTTC.

The CDR3 coding sequence is TGCGCCAGCAGCTCTATGGGACAGGTGAACACTGAAGCTTTCTTT. Translated, it gives CASSSMGQVNTEAFF. The J gene is TRBJ1-1, the V gene TRBV4-3; 8 positions agree with TRBD1. The trim removed 5 bases at V and 0 bases at J, leaving 5 bases unmatched. Per germline, CDR1 LGHNA and CDR2 YSLEER. The CDR3 is made up of 15 amino acids.

Here the CDR3 reads CASSFIMAGGGTDTQYF. CDR3 in DNA: TGTGCCAGCAGCTTCATAATGGCAGGGGGAGGCACAGATACGCAGTATTTT. The chain recombines TRBV7-6 with TRBJ2-3, with 7 bases lining up with TRBD1. This CDR3 comprises 17 residues. Looked up from germline, CDR1 is SGHVS and CDR2 is FNYEAQ. V trimming: 3 bases; J trimming: 1 base; junction bases outside the gene matches: 10.

This clone came up a few times. This chain uses TRBV6-5 with TRBJ1-2, with D perhaps matching TRBD1 (6 bases). Germline-derived CDR1 and CDR2 are MNHEY and SVGAGI. Trimming removed 7 bases at V and 4 bases at J, with 13 bases between. This CDR3 region has 13 residues. The CDR3 loop reads CASNGGPTYGYTF. The CDR3 DNA reads as TGTGCCAGCAATGGGGGGCCGACCTATGGCTACACCTTC.

J is TRBJ2-1 and V is TRBV4-3; TRBD2 aligns across 7 bases. The CDR3 loop spans 16 amino acids. J gave up 5 bases and V 1 base, and 8 bases lay outside the gene matches. The V gene's germline CDR1 is LGHNA and CDR2 YSLEER. CDR3 nucleotide sequence: TGCGCCAGCAGCCAAGGGTGGCGGGAGCCCCACAATGAGCAGTTCTTC. This codes for CASSQGWREPHNEQFF.

The chain is built from TRBV4-3 and TRBJ1-1; the D gene is possibly TRBD1 (6 bases). V lost 2 bases, J lost 1 base, and 8 bases lay in between. The CDR3 is made up of 14 amino acids. From germline, CDR1 is LGHNA and CDR2 YSLEER. CDR3 sequence (DNA): TGCGCCAGCAGCCAACGGACAGCGAACACTGAAGCTTTCTTT. Amino acids: CASSQRTANTEAFF.

This clone was picked up one time. The chain joins TRBV6-5 to TRBJ2-7; the D gene is possibly TRBD2 (6 bases). With 5 bases removed from V and 1 base from J, the gap between germline ends came to 6 bases. CDR1 is MNHEY and CDR2 is SVGAGI in the germline V gene. This CDR3 has 12 amino acids. CDR3 DNA sequence: TGTGCCAGCAGTGGAGGGTCCTACGAGCAGTACTTC. The encoded protein is CASSGGSYEQYF.

As for this clone: One junction end does not reproduce the germline sequence, and a read error may be involved. The chain has TRBV5-5 and TRBJ2-5; 9 nucleotides agree with TRBD2. The germline gives CDR1 SGHKS, CDR2 YYEKEE (reference sequence). The length of the CDR3 is 17 residues. This CDR3 reads CASSQGSSGVPGETQYF. CDR3 nucleotides: TGCGCCAGCAGCCAAGGCTCTAGCGGGGTCCCAGGGGAGACCCAGTACTTC.

The CDR3 is CASSLGGNGYTF. The CDR3 coding sequence is TGTGCCAGCAGTTTAGGGGGAAATGGCTACACCTTC. V usage is TRBV27 and J usage is TRBJ1-2, with a possible D match to TRBD1 (5 bases). The CDR3 sequence is 12 residues long. Trimming removed 2 bases at V and 6 bases at J, with 7 bases between. CDR1 and CDR2 (germline): MNHEY, SMNVEV (reference sequence).

This clone was found once. This chain links TRBV7-8 with TRBJ1-6, with a tentative D call TRBD1 (5 bases). The CDR3 runs to 14 residues. Germline V gene lookup returns CDR1 SGHVS and CDR2 FQNEAQ. This chain's CDR3 is CASTQGGGNSPLHF. The CDR3 DNA follows: TGTGCGTCCACTCAGGGCGGGGGTAATTCACCCCTCCACTTT.

The rearrangement links TRBV6-5 to TRBJ2-7, with 8 bases matching TRBD1. The ends lost 10 bases at V and 3 bases at J; junction bases unmatched: 11. This CDR3 is 14 amino acids long. The V gene's germline CDR1 is MNHEY and CDR2 SVGAGI. Here the CDR3 reads CATRLSGGFYEQYF. The CDR3, as DNA: TGTGCCACTCGGTTGTCAGGGGGCTTCTACGAGCAGTACTTC.